The clone carrying this TCR beta chain was counted ten times or more. Its antigen is still unknown. The sample's time point: sample taken at primary tumor resection. Tumor, nontumor lung or frozen PBMC supplied whole RNA that was sequenced unsorted. Germline lookup yields CDR1 MDHEN and CDR2 SYDVKM. The V and J ends lost 6 bases and 4 bases respectively, with 9 bases between them. CDR3 length: 12 residues. This record comes from a study of spatial heterogeneity in lung cancer. In the study overall: The study observed each unique TCR and UMI combination more than ten times on average in raw reads. Study results and caveats: Ubiquitous nonsynonymous mutations were tracked by counts of ubiquitous expanded TCRs, and regional ones by counts of regional expanded TCRs. Tumoral mutation counts were tracked by counts of expanded intratumoral alpha and beta TCRs.

TCRdb reanalysed the 5' RACE reads using MiXCR and keeps one entry per CDR3 protein. This sample yields some 10,000 distinct CDR3 sequences, of which 5% to 6% are seen a single time; 9.5% to 15% belongs to the top ten. The rearrangement links TRBV28 to TRBJ1-2; unclear D gene. The sequence came from a male donor with early-stage non-small cell lung cancer. The material sequenced was lung tumor tissue, taken at surgery. The CDR3 sequence is CASSWGSYGYTF. The CDR3 bases are TGTGCCAGCAGCTGGGGTAGCTATGGCTACACCTTC.